This T cell receptor (beta chain) was sequenced during a study of somatic mutations in cytotoxic T cells in rheumatoid arthritis. As for the study in general: Patient blood was drawn as 30 ml EDTA; the draw came right after diagnosis and before any treatment.

The sample holds one count of this clone. Per the authors' pipeline: After comparison against published virus-specific TCRB sequences, only a few of the patient CD8+ clones larger than 1% turned out to match them. Only in-frame clones appear in the TCRdb table, and some are missing; sequencing was by immunoSEQ multiplex PCR. V and J calls and clone size are given by that table; D and trimming were obtained from the DNA. The sample has around 2,600 clones; approximately 78% are singletons. CDR3 length: 20 amino acids. Per the germline V gene, CDR1 is MDHEN and CDR2 is SYDVKM. Trimming removed 2 bases from V and 2 bases from J, with 24 bases in between.

The material sequenced was CD8+ T cells sorted from blood. The rearrangement joins TRBV28 to TRBJ1-4; weak D call: TRBD1 (6 bases). This receptor was taken from a man in his 60s with rheumatoid arthritis. DNA for the CDR3: TGTGCCAGCAGTTTAAGCCACGGGGACATAACGGGCGACACTAATGAAAAACTGTTTTTT. Translation gives CASSLSHGDITGDTNEKLFF. The full variable domain, its missing parts supplied by reference TRBV28 and TRBJ1-4, is DVKVTQSSRYLVKRTGEKVFLECVQDMDHENMFWYRQDPGLGLRLIYFSYDVKMKEKGDIPEGYSVSREKKERFSLILESASTNQTSMYLCASSLSHGDITGDTNEKLFFGSGTQLSVL.